These T cell receptor beta chains were read from a single sample in a study of cytotoxic CD8 clonotypes in ibrutinib-treated CLL. Using immunoSEQ multiplex PCR, the repertoire was profiled, and TCRdb retains in-frame clones only, with some absent. The sample records over 120,000 clones, approximately 80% being singletons. The sequencing here drew on PBMCs, taken after 12 months of ibrutinib treatment. All receptors come from a human donor with chronic lymphocytic leukemia. The CDR3 runs from the conserved cysteine through the conserved F or W. The D gene is left open where the match is weak. Clone size appears in some rows only: once, few, many, or a class for an expanded clone.

CDR3 protein	CDR3 DNA	J gene	CDR3 length	V gene	clone size	D gene
CASSYFAGEAFF	TGTGCCAGCAGTTACTTCGCAGGGGAAGCTTTCTTT	TRBJ1-1	12	TRBV6-5	once	NA
CASRPGLVSYEQYF	TGTGCCAGCAGACCGGGACTAGTCTCCTACGAGCAGTACTTC	TRBJ2-7	14	TRBV2	NA	TRBD2
CASSEELGTSYEQYF	TGTGCCAGCAGTGAAGAACTGGGAACCTCCTACGAGCAGTACTTC	TRBJ2-7	15	TRBV2	once	NA
CSVRIGATPWETQYF	TGCAGCGTCCGAATCGGCGCGACACCGTGGGAGACCCAGTACTTC	TRBJ2-5	15	TRBV29-1	NA	NA
CASSVARAGGEEQFF	TGCGCCAGCAGTGTAGCCCGAGCGGGAGGGGAGGAGCAGTTCTTC	TRBJ2-1	15	TRBV10-1	NA	TRBD2
CASSRQGAIIYEQYF	TGTGCCAGCAGTCGACAGGGGGCGATTATCTACGAGCAGTACTTC	TRBJ2-7	15	TRBV27	NA	TRBD1
CASSLVPAGGSYEQYF	TGCGCCAGCAGCTTGGTTCCAGCGGGAGGTTCCTACGAGCAGTACTTC	TRBJ2-7	16	TRBV5-1	once	TRBD2
CASSILGQGTETQYF	TGTGCCAGTAGTATTTTGGGACAGGGGACGGAGACCCAGTACTTC	TRBJ2-5	15	TRBV19	NA	TRBD1
CASSQDLHRAAYEQYF	TGCGCCAGCAGCCAAGATTTGCACAGGGCGGCCTACGAGCAGTACTTC	TRBJ2-7	16	TRBV4-3	NA	NA
CASSSPIQETQYF	TGTGCCAGCAGTTCCCCCATCCAAGAGACCCAGTACTTC	TRBJ2-5	13	TRBV28	NA	NA
CASSLGSSGANVLTF	TGCGCCAGCAGCTTGGGTTCTTCTGGGGCCAACGTCCTGACTTTC	TRBJ2-6	15	TRBV5-1	NA	NA
CASSTGATHGYTF	TGTGCCAGCAGCACCGGGGCAACTCATGGCTACACCTTC	TRBJ1-2	13	TRBV7-9	NA	NA
CASSLWTSGRPNEQFF	TGTGCCAGCAGTTTATGGACTAGCGGGAGACCCAATGAGCAGTTCTTC	TRBJ2-1	16	TRBV28	NA	TRBD2
CASRSSGRAVNEQFF	TGTGCCAGCAGGTCTAGCGGGAGGGCGGTAAATGAGCAGTTCTTC	TRBJ2-1	15	TRBV6-5	NA	TRBD2
CASSLGGPGETQYF	TGTGCCAGCAGCTTGGGGGGGCCAGGAGAGACCCAGTACTTC	TRBJ2-5	14	TRBV5-4	NA	NA
CASSLRERIDTQYF	TGCGCCAGCAGCTTACGGGAACGGATAGATACGCAGTATTTT	TRBJ2-3	14	TRBV5-1	NA	NA
CASSQANNGANVLTF	TGTGCCAGCAGCCAAGCAAACAATGGGGCCAACGTCCTGACTTTC	TRBJ2-6	15	TRBV4-2	NA	NA
CASSQSVRAVTYEQYF	TGTGCCAGCAGCCAATCCGTGAGGGCAGTAACCTACGAGCAGTACTTC	TRBJ2-7	16	TRBV4-2	NA	NA
CASSPPSGRNTEAFF	TGTGCCAGCTCACCACCTTCAGGGCGAAACACTGAAGCTTTCTTT	TRBJ1-1	15	TRBV18	NA	NA
CASSLDRMNTEAFF	TGCGCCAGCAGCTTGGACAGAATGAACACTGAAGCTTTCTTT	TRBJ1-1	14	TRBV5-1	NA	NA
CASSSGVNSYNEQFF	TGTGCCAGCAGCTCTGGCGTCAACTCCTACAATGAGCAGTTCTTC	TRBJ2-1	15	TRBV5-4	NA	NA
CASSIVFQGGRGYEQYF	TGTGCCAGTAGTATAGTTTTCCAGGGAGGTCGGGGGTACGAGCAGTACTTC	TRBJ2-7	17	TRBV19	NA	NA
CASSQVAPSGSGITDTQYF	TGTGCCAGCAGCCAAGTTGCGCCTAGCGGGAGTGGTATCACAGATACGCAGTATTTT	TRBJ2-3	19	TRBV4-2	NA	TRBD2
CASSLGPETGNTIYF	TGCGCCAGCAGCTTGGGTCCGGAGACTGGAAACACCATATATTTT	TRBJ1-3	15	TRBV5-1	NA	NA
CASSPYTGNQPQHF	TGTGCCAGCAGTCCTTACACGGGCAATCAGCCCCAGCATTTT	TRBJ1-5	14	TRBV27	NA	NA
CASRESASSNYGYTF	TGTGCCAGCAGGGAAAGTGCATCTAGCAACTATGGCTACACCTTC	TRBJ1-2	15	TRBV2	NA	NA
CASSPRPSGSSSYNEQFF	TGTGCCAGCTCACCACGCCCTAGCGGCTCAAGCTCCTACAATGAGCAGTTCTTC	TRBJ2-1	18	TRBV18	NA	TRBD2
CASSLSGQVEETQYF	TGTGCCAGCAGCTTATCGGGACAGGTGGAAGAGACCCAGTACTTC	TRBJ2-5	15	TRBV7-3	once	TRBD1
CASSLLQRVADSYNEQFF	TGTGCCAGCAGCTTACTACAACGGGTAGCGGACTCATACAATGAGCAGTTCTTC	TRBJ2-1	18	TRBV7-6	NA	NA
CASSQGDREQETQYF	TGCGCCAGCAGCCAAGGGGACAGAGAACAAGAGACCCAGTACTTC	TRBJ2-5	15	TRBV4-1	NA	TRBD1